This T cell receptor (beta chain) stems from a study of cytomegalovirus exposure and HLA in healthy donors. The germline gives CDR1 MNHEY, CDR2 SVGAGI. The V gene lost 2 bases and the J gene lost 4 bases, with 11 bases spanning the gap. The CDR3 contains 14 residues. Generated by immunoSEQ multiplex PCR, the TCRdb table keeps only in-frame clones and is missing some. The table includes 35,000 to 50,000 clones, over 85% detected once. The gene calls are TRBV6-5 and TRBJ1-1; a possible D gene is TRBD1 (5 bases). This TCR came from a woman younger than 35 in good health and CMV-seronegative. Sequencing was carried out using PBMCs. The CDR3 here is CASSYGARGTEAFF. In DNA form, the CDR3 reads TGTGCCAGCAGTTACGGGGCGCGGGGCACTGAAGCTTTCTTT.